Listed here are 25 T cell receptor beta chains from one sample, sequenced in a study of cytomegalovirus exposure and HLA in healthy donors. PCR used 60 Vbeta primers and 13 Jbeta primers. Profiled with immunoSEQ multiplex PCR; TCRdb holds only in-frame clones, not every one. The table shows fewer than 200,000 clones, with about three quarters occurring only once. Material: PBMCs. The receptor source for this set is a female donor in good health and CMV-seronegative.

The chain combines TRBV25-1 with TRBJ2-3; 11 bases agree with TRBD2. Germline CDR1 and CDR2: MGHDK and SYGVNS. Trimming at V came to 7 bases and at J to 4 bases, leaving 7 bases not matched to a gene. This CDR3 has 15 residues. CDR3 sequence reads: CASTPGLAAADTQYF. The CDR3, as DNA: TGTGCCAGCACTCCGGGACTAGCGGCCGCAGATACGCAGTATTTT.

The rearrangement joins TRBV6-1 to TRBJ2-2; possibly TRBD2 for D (7 bases). This CDR3 comprises 13 residues. CDR1 and CDR2 from the germline V gene are MNHNS and SASEGT. Trimming removed 7 bases at V and 6 bases at J, with 12 bases between. CDR3 protein: CASTRGGSGELFF. The CDR3 DNA reads TGTGCCAGCACGAGGGGGGGGTCCGGGGAGCTGTTTTTT.

The V gene is TRBV9, the J gene TRBJ1-4, with D uncertain. CDR1 and CDR2 from the germline V gene are SGDLS and YYNGEE. The CDR3 covers 16 residues. Trimming took off 1 base at V and 7 bases at J, with 17 bases between the two ends. The CDR3 region has the DNA TGTGCCAGCAGCGTATGGTCCGACACCCATAGTGAAAAACTGTTTTTT. Residues: CASSVWSDTHSEKLFF. The full variable domain, with the rest looked up from reference TRBV9 and TRBJ1-4, is DSGVTQTPKHLITATGQRVTLRCSPRSGDLSVYWYQQSLDQGLQFLIQYYNGEERAKGNILERFSAQQFPDLHSELNLSSLELGDSALYFCASSVWSDTHSEKLFFGSGTQLSVL.

V usage is TRBV25-1 and J usage is TRBJ1-4, with 7 bases lining up with TRBD1. CDR1 MGHDK and CDR2 SYGVNS come from the germline V gene. The V gene end was trimmed by 6 bases and the J gene end by 6 bases; junction bases not matched to a gene: 4. The CDR3 runs 13 residues. The CDR3 sequence is CASRRGLYEKLFF. The DNA for the CDR3 is TGTGCCAGCAGGAGGGGGCTTTATGAAAAACTGTTTTTT.

V and J are TRBV30 and TRBJ2-4; D might be TRBD2 (6 bases). The CDR3 length is 15 residues. V lost 0 bases and J lost 0, with 9 bases in between. The germline V gene encodes CDR1 GTSNPN and CDR2 SVGIG (reference sequence). CDR3 DNA: TGTGCCTGGAGTGTCGGGGGACTAGCCAAAAACATTCAGTACTTC. Residues: CAWSVGGLAKNIQYF.

CDR3 coding DNA: TGTGCCATCAGCAACACTAGCGGGGGGTTTAGTGAGCAGTTCTTC. Amino acid sequence: CAISNTSGGFSEQFF. The genes are TRBV10-3 and TRBJ2-1; 12 bases align to TRBD2. This CDR3 has 15 residues. The junction had 9 bases not matched to a gene; V was cut back by 6 bases and J by 9 bases. Germline V gene sequence: CDR1 ENHRY, CDR2 SYGVKD.

This clone has more than one count but fewer than ten. This chain joins TRBV6-1 and TRBJ2-6; TRBD1 might be the D (6 bases). This CDR3 comprises 14 residues. The germline V gene encodes CDR1 MNHNS and CDR2 SASEGT. V lost 7 bases and J lost 2, with 9 bases in between. The CDR3 region has the DNA TGTGCCAGCAAGGGGGATCCTGGGGCCAACGTCCTGACTTTC. Translating it yields CASKGDPGANVLTF.

Only one count was recorded for this clone. The CDR3, as DNA: TGTGCCAGCAGTGAAGGGACAGGGGGATATGAAAAACTGTTTTTT. Translating it yields CASSEGTGGYEKLFF. The chain has TRBV6-1 and TRBJ1-4; 10 positions match TRBD1. The CDR3 spans 15 residues. J lost 6 bases, V lost 1 base, and 2 bases had no gene match. Per germline, CDR1 MNHNS and CDR2 SASEGT.

The chain has TRBV19 and TRBJ1-1; 7 bases are shared with TRBD1. The V and J ends lost 5 bases and 4 bases, in that order; junction bases with no gene match: 7. Per germline, CDR1 LNHDA and CDR2 SQIVND (reference sequence). The CDR3 runs 14 residues. The DNA for the CDR3 is TGTGCCAGTAGTGTGACAGGGAGCGGCACTGAAGCTTTCTTT. It encodes CASSVTGSGTEAFF.

In the case of this clone: This specimen includes other DNA sequences encoding the same CDR3. This chain uses TRBV5-1 with TRBJ2-3; 7 nucleotides align to TRBD2. Germline CDR1 reads SGHRS; CDR2 reads YFSETQ. The CDR3 is 14 residues long. V was clipped by 0 bases and J by 3 bases; unmatched bases: 1. This chain's CDR3 is CASSLGLATDTQYF. In DNA, the CDR3 is TGCGCCAGCAGCTTGGGACTAGCTACAGATACGCAGTATTTT.

The chain is built from TRBV28 and TRBJ2-7; TRBD1 is a possible D gene (5 bases). The V gene's germline CDR1 is MDHEN and CDR2 SYDVKM. Trimming removed 5 bases at V and 0 bases at J, with 8 bases between. The CDR3 runs to 13 residues. In nucleotides, the CDR3 is TGTGCCAGCAGTCTGACAGTCTCCTACGAGCAGTACTTC. Translation gives CASSLTVSYEQYF.

This clone was detected once. CDR3 loop: CASSDSPEDRGRDNEQFF. In DNA, the CDR3 is TGTGCCAGCAGCGACTCCCCGGAGGACAGGGGACGGGACAATGAGCAGTTCTTC. The V and J genes are TRBV9 and TRBJ2-1, with 9 bases matching TRBD1. V lost 3 bases to trimming and J lost 5 bases; unmatched junction nucleotides: 15. Germline lookup yields CDR1 SGDLS and CDR2 YYNGEE. The CDR3 has 18 amino acids.

The chain has TRBV19 and TRBJ2-1; no definite D call. V shed 3 bases and J shed 10 bases, with 7 bases lying between them. This CDR3 contains 11 residues. From germline, CDR1 is LNHDA and CDR2 SQIVND (reference sequence). The CDR3 DNA is TGTGCCAGTAGTATCCAACTGGAGCAGTTCTTC. It translates to CASSIQLEQFF.

There are a few counts of this clone. The V and J genes are TRBV5-1 and TRBJ1-2; tentative D call: TRBD1 (6 bases). This CDR3 has 15 residues. V gave up 0 bases and J gave up 4 bases, with 13 bases separating them. Germline loops: CDR1 SGHRS, CDR2 YFSETQ. DNA for the CDR3: TGCGCCAGCAGCTTGGAAGGGGGGGCAGGCTATGGCTACACCTTC. Its protein product is CASSLEGGAGYGYTF.

This clone was seen only a few times. This chain joins TRBV21-1 and TRBJ2-7; the table calls TRBD2, which could not be checked here. TRBV21-1 is termed a pseudogene. The length of the CDR3 is 15 residues. The CDR3 is CASSKDGGVEDEQYF. The CDR3 DNA is TGTGCCAGCAGCAAAGACGGGGGAGTAGAGGACGAGCAGTACTTC.

The J gene is TRBJ1-2, the V gene TRBV6-5, with TRBD1 matching 7 bases. The CDR3 totals 15 residues. J was trimmed by 5 bases and V by 1 base; bases with no gene match: 7. Germline V gene sequence: CDR1 MNHEY, CDR2 SVGAGI. CDR3 DNA: TGTGCCAGCAGTTACTTAAGGGGACAGATGTATGGCTACACCTTC. Translating gives CASSYLRGQMYGYTF.

The rearrangement uses TRBV14 and TRBJ2-2; 8 nucleotides agree with TRBD1. This CDR3 spans 16 amino acids. Germline values: CDR1 SGHDN, CDR2 FVKESK. With V trimmed by 4 bases and J by 7 bases, 11 bases remained unmatched. As DNA, the CDR3 is TGTGCCAGCAGCCGACATAGGACAGGGAGCGGCGGGGAGCTGTTTTTT. Residues: CASSRHRTGSGGELFF.

The CDR3 DNA reads TGTGCCAGCAGCACAGGGGGCACCTATGGCTACACCTTC. Translation: CASSTGGTYGYTF. J is TRBJ1-2 and V is TRBV5-5; TRBD1 agrees at 9 bases. Trimming removed 4 bases from V and 4 bases from J; junction bases left unmatched: 2. In germline, CDR1 is SGHKS, CDR2 YYEKEE (reference sequence). The CDR3 covers 13 residues.

This clone has only a few counts. J is TRBJ2-4 and V is TRBV2, with TRBD2 matching over 11 bases. The length of the CDR3 is 18 residues. The trim removed 5 bases at V and 1 base at J, leaving 10 bases unmatched. CDR1 and CDR2 (germline): SNHLY, FYNNEI. The CDR3 region is CASSSSSGGSGAKNIQYF. In nucleotides, the CDR3 is TGTGCCAGCAGTTCGTCTAGCGGGGGGTCTGGGGCCAAAAACATTCAGTACTTC.

The rearrangement joins TRBV6-1 to TRBJ1-1; 9 positions match TRBD1. Trimming removed 7 bases from V and 4 bases from J; junction bases left unmatched: 10. Germline V CDR1 and CDR2: MNHNS, SASEGT. The CDR3 is made up of 15 amino acids. The CDR3, as DNA: TGTGCCAGCATCTCTTGGGACAGGGCGGGCACTGAAGCTTTCTTT. This encodes CASISWDRAGTEAFF.

The genes are TRBV10-3 and TRBJ2-5; possibly TRBD1 for D (5 bases). CDR1 is ENHRY and CDR2 is SYGVKD in the germline V gene. The V end lost 5 bases, the J end lost 2 bases, and 9 bases lay between the germline ends. CDR3 size: 13 residues. The CDR3 DNA reads TGTGCCATCAGTCCCAGGGTTCAAGAGACCCAGTACTTC. Translating gives CAISPRVQETQYF.

The rearrangement joins TRBV7-3 to TRBJ1-1, with D tentatively TRBD1 (5 bases). Trimming cost V 0 bases and J 7 bases, with 12 bases left between them. Germline CDR1 is SGHTA and CDR2 is FQGTGA. This CDR3 comprises 14 residues. CDR3 protein: CASSLTAGQGEAFF. CDR3 sequence (DNA): TGTGCCAGCAGCTTAACGGCAGGGCAGGGTGAAGCTTTCTTT. Using reference TRBV7-3 and TRBJ1-1 for the parts outside the CDR3, the full variable domain is GAGVSQTPSNKVTEKGKYVELRCDPISGHTALYWYRQSLGQGPEFLIYFQGTGAADDSGLPNDRFFAVRPEGSVSTLKIQRTERGDSAVYLCASSLTAGQGEAFFGQGTRLTVV.

This clone was found once. The V call is TRBV4-1, the J call TRBJ1-1; D unclear. Germline V gene sequence: CDR1 MGHRA, CDR2 YSYEKL. Trimming took off 0 bases at V and 7 bases at J, with 12 bases between the two ends. This CDR3 has 14 amino acids. The CDR3 nucleotides are TGCGCCAGCAGCCAAGATCGTTCGGAGCTTGAAGCTTTCTTT. Its translation is CASSQDRSELEAFF.

The chain uses TRBV4-2 and TRBJ2-1; the D gene is possibly TRBD2 (6 bases). V lost 0 bases to trimming and J lost 0 bases, with 9 bases between them. Germline CDR1 LGHNA, CDR2 YNFKEQ. This CDR3 region has 16 residues. The CDR3 bases are TGTGCCAGCAGCCAAGAATTCGGGGGCTCCTACAATGAGCAGTTCTTC. The encoded protein is CASSQEFGGSYNEQFF.

This chain joins TRBV9 and TRBJ2-7, with a weak D call TRBD2 (5 bases). The CDR3 consists of 14 residues. Germline CDR1 reads SGDLS; CDR2 reads YYNGEE. The ends were cut back, 0 bases at V and 4 bases at J, with 11 bases in the middle. The DNA of the CDR3 is TGTGCCAGCAGCGTAGCCTATGGGAGTTACGAGCAGTACTTC. It is translated as CASSVAYGSYEQYF.